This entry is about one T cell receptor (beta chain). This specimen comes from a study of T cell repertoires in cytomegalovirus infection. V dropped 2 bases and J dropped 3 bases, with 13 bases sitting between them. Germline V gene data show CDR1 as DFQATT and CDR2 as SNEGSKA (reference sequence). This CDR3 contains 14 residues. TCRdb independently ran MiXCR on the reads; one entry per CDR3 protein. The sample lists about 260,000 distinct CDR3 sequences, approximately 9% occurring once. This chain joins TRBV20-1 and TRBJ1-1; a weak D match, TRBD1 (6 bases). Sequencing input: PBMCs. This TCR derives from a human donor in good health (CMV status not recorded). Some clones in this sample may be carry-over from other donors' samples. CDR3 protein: CSARLTGADTEAFF. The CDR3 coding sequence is TGCAGTGCTAGATTGACGGGGGCCGACACTGAAGCTTTCTTT.